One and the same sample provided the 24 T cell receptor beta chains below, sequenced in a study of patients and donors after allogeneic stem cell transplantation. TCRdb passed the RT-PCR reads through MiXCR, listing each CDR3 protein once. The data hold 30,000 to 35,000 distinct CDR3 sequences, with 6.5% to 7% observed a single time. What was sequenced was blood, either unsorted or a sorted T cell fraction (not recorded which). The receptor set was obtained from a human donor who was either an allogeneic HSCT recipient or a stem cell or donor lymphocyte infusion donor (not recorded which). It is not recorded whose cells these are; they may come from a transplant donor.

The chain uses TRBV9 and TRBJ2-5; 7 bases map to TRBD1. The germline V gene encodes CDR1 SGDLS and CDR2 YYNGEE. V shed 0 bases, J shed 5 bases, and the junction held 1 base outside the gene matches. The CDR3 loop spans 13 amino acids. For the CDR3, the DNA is TGTGCCAGCAGCGTAGGGGGACAGGAGACCCAGTACTTC. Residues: CASSVGGQETQYF.

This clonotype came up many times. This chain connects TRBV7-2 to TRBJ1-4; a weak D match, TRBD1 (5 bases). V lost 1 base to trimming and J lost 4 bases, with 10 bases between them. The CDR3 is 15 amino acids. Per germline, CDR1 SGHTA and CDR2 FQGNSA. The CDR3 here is CASSLGGGGNEKLFF. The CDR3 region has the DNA TGTGCCAGCAGCTTAGGTGGGGGAGGTAATGAAAAACTGTTTTTT.

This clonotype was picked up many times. This CDR3 is CASSLGSGSTDTQYF. The CDR3 DNA reads TGCGCCAGCAGCTTGGGGTCGGGAAGCACAGATACGCAGTATTTT. This rearrangement joins TRBV5-1 to TRBJ2-3; D is perhaps TRBD2 (5 bases). V lost 0 bases and J lost 0, with 8 bases in between. The CDR3 runs 15 residues. From germline, CDR1 is SGHRS and CDR2 YFSETQ.

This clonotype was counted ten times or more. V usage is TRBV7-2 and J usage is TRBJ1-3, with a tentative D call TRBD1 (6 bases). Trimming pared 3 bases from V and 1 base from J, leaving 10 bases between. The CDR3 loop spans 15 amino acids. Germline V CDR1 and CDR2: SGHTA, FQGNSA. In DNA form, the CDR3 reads TGTGCCAGCAGCTTCCAACAGGGATCTGGAAACACCATATATTTT. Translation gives CASSFQQGSGNTIYF.

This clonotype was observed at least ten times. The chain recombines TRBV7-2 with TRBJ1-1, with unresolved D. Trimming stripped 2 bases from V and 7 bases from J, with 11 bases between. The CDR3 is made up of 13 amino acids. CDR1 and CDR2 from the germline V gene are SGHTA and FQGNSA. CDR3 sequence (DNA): TGTGCCAGCAGCTTATGGGAACTCGGTGAAGCTTTCTTT. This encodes CASSLWELGEAFF.

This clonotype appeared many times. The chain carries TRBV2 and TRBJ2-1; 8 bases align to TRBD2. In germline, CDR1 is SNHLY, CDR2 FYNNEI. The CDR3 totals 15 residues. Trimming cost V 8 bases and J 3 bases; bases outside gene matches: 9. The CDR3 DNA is TGTGCCAGCGCGGGGGGAGACCCCGTCTACAATGAGCAGTTCTTC. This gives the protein CASAGGDPVYNEQFF.

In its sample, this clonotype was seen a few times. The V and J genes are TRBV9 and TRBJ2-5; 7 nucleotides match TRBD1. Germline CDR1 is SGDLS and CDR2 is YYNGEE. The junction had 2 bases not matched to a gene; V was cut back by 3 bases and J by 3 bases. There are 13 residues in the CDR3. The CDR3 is CASSAGTEETQYF. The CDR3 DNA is TGTGCCAGCAGCGCCGGGACAGAAGAGACCCAGTACTTC.

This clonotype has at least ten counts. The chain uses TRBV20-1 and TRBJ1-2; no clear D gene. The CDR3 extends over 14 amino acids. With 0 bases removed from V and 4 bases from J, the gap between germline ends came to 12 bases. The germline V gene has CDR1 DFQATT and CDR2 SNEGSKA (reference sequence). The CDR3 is CSARDFVASYGYTF. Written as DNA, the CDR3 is TGCAGTGCTAGAGATTTCGTGGCCTCCTATGGCTACACCTTC.

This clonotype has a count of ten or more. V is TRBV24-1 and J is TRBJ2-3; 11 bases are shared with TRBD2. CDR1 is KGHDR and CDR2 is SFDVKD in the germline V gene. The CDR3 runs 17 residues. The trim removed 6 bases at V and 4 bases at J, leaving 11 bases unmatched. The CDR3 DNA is TGTGCCACCAGTAAGGCAGGGACTAGCGGAGAGTCAGATACGCAGTATTTT. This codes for CATSKAGTSGESDTQYF.

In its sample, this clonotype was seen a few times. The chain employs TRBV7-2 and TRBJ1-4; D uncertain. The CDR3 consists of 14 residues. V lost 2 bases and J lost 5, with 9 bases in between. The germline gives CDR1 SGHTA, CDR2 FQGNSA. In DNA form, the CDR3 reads TGTGCCAGCAGCTTAAGTCGGCAGAATGAAAAACTGTTTTTT. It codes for CASSLSRQNEKLFF.

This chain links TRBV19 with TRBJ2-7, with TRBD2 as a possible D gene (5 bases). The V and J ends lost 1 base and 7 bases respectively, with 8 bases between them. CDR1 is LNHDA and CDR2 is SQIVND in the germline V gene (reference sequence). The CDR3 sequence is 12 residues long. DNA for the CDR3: TGTGCCAGTAGTATAGGGCGAGGGGAGCAGTACTTC. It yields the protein CASSIGRGEQYF.

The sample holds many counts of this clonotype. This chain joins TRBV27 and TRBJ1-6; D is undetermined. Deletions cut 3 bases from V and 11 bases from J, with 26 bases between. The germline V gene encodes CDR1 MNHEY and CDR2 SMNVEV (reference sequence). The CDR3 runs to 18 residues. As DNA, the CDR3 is TGTGCCAGCAGTTTGTTCCCCACCCGGTTGGGCTCTTTTCCACCCCTCCACTTT. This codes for CASSLFPTRLGSFPPLHF.

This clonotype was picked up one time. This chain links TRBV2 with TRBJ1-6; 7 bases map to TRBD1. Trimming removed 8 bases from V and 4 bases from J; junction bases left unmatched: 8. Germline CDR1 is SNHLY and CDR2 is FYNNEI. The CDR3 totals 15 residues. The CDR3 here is CASLKGQHYNSPLHF. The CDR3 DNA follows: TGTGCCAGCCTCAAGGGACAGCATTATAATTCACCCCTCCACTTT.

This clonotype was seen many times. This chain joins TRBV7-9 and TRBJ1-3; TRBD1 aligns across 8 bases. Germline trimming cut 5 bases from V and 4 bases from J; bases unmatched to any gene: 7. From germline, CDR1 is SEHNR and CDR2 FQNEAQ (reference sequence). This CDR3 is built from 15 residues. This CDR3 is CASSERTGYGNTIYF. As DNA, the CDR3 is TGTGCCAGCAGCGAACGGACAGGGTACGGAAACACCATATATTTT.

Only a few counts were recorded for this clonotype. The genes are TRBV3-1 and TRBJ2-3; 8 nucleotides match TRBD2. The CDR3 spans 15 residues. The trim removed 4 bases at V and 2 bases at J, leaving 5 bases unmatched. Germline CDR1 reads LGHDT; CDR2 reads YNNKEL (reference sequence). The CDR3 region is CASSPWGLDTDTQYF. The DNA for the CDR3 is TGTGCCAGCAGCCCCTGGGGACTAGACACAGATACGCAGTATTTT.

The CDR3 nucleotides read TGCAGTGCTAGAGGACTAGCGGGAGGACCTTTCACAGATACGCAGTATTTT. Its protein is CSARGLAGGPFTDTQYF. The chain couples TRBV20-1 to TRBJ2-3; 13 positions match TRBD2. Trimming cost V 1 base and J 2 bases; bases outside gene matches: 6. This CDR3 comprises 17 residues. Germline V gives CDR1 DFQATT, CDR2 SNEGSKA (reference sequence).

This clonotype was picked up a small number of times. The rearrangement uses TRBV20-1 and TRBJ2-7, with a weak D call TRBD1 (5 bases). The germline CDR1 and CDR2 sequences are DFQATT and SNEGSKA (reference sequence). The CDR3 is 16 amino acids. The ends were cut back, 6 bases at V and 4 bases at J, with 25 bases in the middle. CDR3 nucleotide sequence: TGCAGTGCCACGAATCCTAGTCCTTGGGGCGAATACGAGCAGTACTTC. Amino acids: CSATNPSPWGEYEQYF.

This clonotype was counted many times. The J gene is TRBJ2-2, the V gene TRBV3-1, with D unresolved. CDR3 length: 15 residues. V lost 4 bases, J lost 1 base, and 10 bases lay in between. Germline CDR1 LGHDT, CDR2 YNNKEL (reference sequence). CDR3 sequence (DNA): TGTGCCAGCAGCCTTGGGTGGTTGAACACCGGGGAGCTGTTTTTT. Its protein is CASSLGWLNTGELFF.

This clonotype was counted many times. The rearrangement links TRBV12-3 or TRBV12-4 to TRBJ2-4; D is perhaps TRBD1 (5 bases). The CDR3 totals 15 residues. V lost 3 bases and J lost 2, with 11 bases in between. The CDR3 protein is CASSFPQASKNIQYF. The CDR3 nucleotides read TGTGCCAGCAGTTTCCCACAGGCTTCCAAAAACATTCAGTACTTC.

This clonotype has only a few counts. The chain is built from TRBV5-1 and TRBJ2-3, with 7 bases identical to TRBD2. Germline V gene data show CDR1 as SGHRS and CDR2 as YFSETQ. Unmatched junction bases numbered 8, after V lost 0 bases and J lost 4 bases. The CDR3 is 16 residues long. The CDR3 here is CASSLGGSGLADTQYF. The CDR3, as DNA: TGCGCCAGCAGCTTGGGCGGGAGTGGGCTCGCAGATACGCAGTATTTT.

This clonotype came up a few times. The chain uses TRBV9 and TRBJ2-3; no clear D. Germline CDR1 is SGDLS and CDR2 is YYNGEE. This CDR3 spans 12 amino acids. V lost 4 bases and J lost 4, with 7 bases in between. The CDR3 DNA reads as TGTGCCAGCAGCACTCAGTCAGATACGCAGTATTTT. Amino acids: CASSTQSDTQYF.

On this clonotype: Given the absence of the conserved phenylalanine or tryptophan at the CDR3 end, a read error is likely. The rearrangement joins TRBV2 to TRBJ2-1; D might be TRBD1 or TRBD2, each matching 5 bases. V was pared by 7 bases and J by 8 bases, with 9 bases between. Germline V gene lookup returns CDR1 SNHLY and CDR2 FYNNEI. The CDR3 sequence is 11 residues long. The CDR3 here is CASNRGDEQFS. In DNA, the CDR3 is TGTGCCAGCAACCGAGGGGATGAGCAGTTCTCC.

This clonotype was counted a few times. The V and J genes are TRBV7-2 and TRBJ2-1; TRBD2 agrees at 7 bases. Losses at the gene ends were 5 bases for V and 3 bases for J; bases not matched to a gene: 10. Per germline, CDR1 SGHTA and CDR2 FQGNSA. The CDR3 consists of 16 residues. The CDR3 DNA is TGTGCCAGCAGCGAGTATAGCGGGCTACTCTACAATGAGCAGTTCTTC. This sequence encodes CASSEYSGLLYNEQFF.

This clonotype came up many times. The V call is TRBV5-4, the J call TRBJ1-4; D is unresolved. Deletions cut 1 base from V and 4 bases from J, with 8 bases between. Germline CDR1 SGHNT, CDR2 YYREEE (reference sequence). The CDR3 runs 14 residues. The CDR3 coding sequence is TGTGCCAGCAGCTTGCGGGCAGATAATGAAAAACTGTTTTTT. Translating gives CASSLRADNEKLFF.